This is a list of T cell receptor beta chains from one sample in a study of cytomegalovirus exposure and HLA in healthy donors. The data were produced by immunoSEQ multiplex PCR, yet TCRdb's version contains in-frame clones alone and is incomplete. The sample has approximately 150,000 clones; 80% to 90% are singletons. Sequencing was performed on PBMCs. The source is a woman aged 25-40 years in good health and CMV-seropositive. Both conserved end residues are part of each CDR3. Fields, in order: clone size, J gene, V gene, D gene, CDR3 length, CDR3 DNA, CDR3 protein. The D gene is left open where the match is weak. Not every row has a clone size; where given, it reads once, few, many or a size class.

>NA|TRBJ1-1|TRBV7-8|NA|11
TGTGCCAGCAGCTTTGCAGGGGTAGCTTTCTTT
CASSFAGVAFF
>NA|TRBJ1-3|TRBV18|NA|15
TGTGCCAGCTCACTGACTGCCGGGTCTGGAAACACCATATATTTT
CASSLTAGSGNTIYF
>NA|TRBJ1-2|TRBV7-2|NA|12
TGTGCCAGCAGCCCCGCCCAGTATGGCTACACCTTC
CASSPAQYGYTF
>NA|TRBJ2-3|TRBV4-3|TRBD2|19
TGCGCCAGCAGCGTCACCCCTAGCGGGAGTTTTTCTGGCACAGATACGCAGTATTTT
CASSVTPSGSFSGTDTQYF
>NA|TRBJ2-1|TRBV5-4|TRBD2|15
TGTGCCAGCAGCCTCCGGACTAGCGGGGGGGAAAGGAAGTTCTTC
CASSLRTSGGERKFF
>NA|TRBJ1-4|TRBV15|TRBD1|15
TGTGCCACCAGCAGAGATCCCAGGGGGGATGAAAAACTGTTTTTT
CATSRDPRGDEKLFF
>NA|TRBJ1-1|TRBV5-5|NA|15
TGTGCCAGCAGCTTGAGGGGGTGGGCGAACACTGAAGCTTTCTTT
CASSLRGWANTEAFF
>NA|TRBJ1-2|TRBV19|NA|14
TGTGCCAGTAGTCCCTACAGTATTGCCTATGGCTACACCTTC
CASSPYSIAYGYTF
>NA|TRBJ2-1|TRBV27|NA|15
TGTGCCAGCAGTTTTTCGGGATTCAGCTACAATGAGCAGTTCTTC
CASSFSGFSYNEQFF
>NA|TRBJ1-1|TRBV7-2|NA|12
TGTGCCAGCAGTCGCTCGGGAACTGAAGCTTTCTTT
CASSRSGTEAFF
>once|TRBJ2-3|TRBV27|TRBD2|16
TGTGCCAGCAGTTTATCGAGATATCTGGCGGGGGGTTCGCAGTATTTT
CASSLSRYLAGGSQYF
>NA|TRBJ1-3|TRBV2|NA|14
TGTGCCAGCAGCCCGACCCCTCTAAGGAGCACCATATATTTT
CASSPTPLRSTIYF
>NA|TRBJ1-5|TRBV19|NA|12
TGTGCCAGTAGTCCTTCTAACCAGCCCCAGCATTTT
CASSPSNQPQHF
>NA|TRBJ2-7|TRBV5-1|TRBD1|16
TGCGCCAGCAATATGAACCCGGGACAGGGAAATGACGAGCAGTACTTC
CASNMNPGQGNDEQYF
>once|TRBJ1-5|TRBV7-2|TRBD1|17
TGTGCCAGCAGCCCCTCCGACAGGGGTCCCCGAAATCAGCCCCAGCATTTT
CASSPSDRGPRNQPQHF
>NA|TRBJ2-5|TRBV29-1|NA|13
TGCAGCGTTGAACTGGGGGGTCGGGAGACCCAGTACTTC
CSVELGGRETQYF
>NA|TRBJ2-7|TRBV6-4|TRBD1|14
TGTGCCAGCAGCGCCGGACAGGGGGCGGAGGAGCAGTACTTC
CASSAGQGAEEQYF
>NA|TRBJ2-5|TRBV11-2|TRBD1|13
TGTGCCAGCAGCAGGACAGGGATCGAGACCCAGTACTTC
CASSRTGIETQYF
>NA|TRBJ1-1|TRBV6-5|TRBD1|14
TGTGCCAGCAGTACGGACAGGTTTGGGACTGAAGCTTTCTTT
CASSTDRFGTEAFF
>once|TRBJ2-3|TRBV9|NA|14
TGTGCCAGCAGCGTAGAGCAGCGGACAGATACGCAGTATTTT
CASSVEQRTDTQYF
>NA|TRBJ1-2|TRBV5-1|NA|17
TGCGCCAGCAGCTTGGATGGCCCGGGGGGAGGACACTATGGCTACACCTTC
CASSLDGPGGGHYGYTF
>NA|TRBJ1-1|TRBV6-5|TRBD1|12
TGTGCCAGCACCTGGGGGACAGTTGAAGCTTTCTTT
CASTWGTVEAFF
>NA|TRBJ1-1|TRBV25-1|NA|10
TGTGCCAGCCTTAGTACTGAAGCTTTCTTT
CASLSTEAFF
>NA|TRBJ1-5|TRBV19|NA|19
TGTGCCAGTAGTATAGTGGAGGGCAGGGTAAGGGAGATAAGGCAGCCCCAGCATTTT
CASSIVEGRVREIRQPQHF
>NA|TRBJ2-7|TRBV2|NA|15
TGTGCCACTTCAATTCAGGGAGGCCTCTCCTACGAGCAGTACTTC
CATSIQGGLSYEQYF
>few|TRBJ2-7|TRBV6-1|TRBD1|15
TGTGCCAGCAGTGAAGGGCCAGGGGGCCCTTACGAGCAGTACTTC
CASSEGPGGPYEQYF
>once|TRBJ1-1|TRBV11-2|NA|14
TGTGCCAGCAGCTTAGATCCAGGGAACGGAAAAGCTTTCTTT
CASSLDPGNGKAFF
>NA|TRBJ1-2|TRBV5-5|NA|14
TGTGCCAGCAGCTTATCACAGGGTGTTAGTGGCTACACCTTC
CASSLSQGVSGYTF